Below are 12 T cell receptor beta chains sequenced from a single sample in a study of identical twins. TCRdb reanalysed the 5' RACE reads using MiXCR and keeps one entry per CDR3 protein. The top ten hold 1.5% to 2% of the sample, which has hundreds of thousands of distinct CDR3 sequences, 6% to 6.5% seen once. The material sequenced was naive T cells sorted from blood. These receptors came from a man aged 18-30 years in good health.

A few counts support this clonotype. J is TRBJ2-1 and V is TRBV7-8; tentative D call: TRBD1 (6 bases). This CDR3 has 16 amino acids. CDR1 and CDR2 from the germline V gene are SGHVS and FQNEAQ. V lost 4 bases and J 0 bases, leaving 13 bases between the germline ends. CDR3 in amino acids: CASSSPPDSSYNEQFF. The CDR3 bases are TGTGCCAGCAGCTCACCCCCGGACAGCTCCTACAATGAGCAGTTCTTC. The full variable domain, with the rest looked up from reference TRBV7-8 and TRBJ2-1, is GAGVSQSPRYKVAKRGQDVALRCDPISGHVSLFWYQQALGQGPEFLTYFQNEAQLDKSGLPSDRFFAERPEGSVSTLKIQRTQQEDSAVYLCASSSPPDSSYNEQFFGPGTRLTVL.

In this sample, this clonotype turned up many times. This rearrangement joins TRBV20-1 to TRBJ2-1, with 8 nucleotides matching TRBD2. J lost 0 bases, V lost 0 bases, and 7 bases had no gene match. The CDR3 spans 17 residues. Germline CDR1 and CDR2: DFQATT and SNEGSKA (reference sequence). The CDR3 DNA reads TGCAGTGCTAGAGATGCCCTTAGCGGGGACTCCTACAATGAGCAGTTCTTC. Protein: CSARDALSGDSYNEQFF.

This clonotype has a count of ten or more. J is TRBJ2-1 and V is TRBV12-3 or TRBV12-4, with 7 bases identical to TRBD2. There are 13 residues in the CDR3. V was pared by 8 bases and J by 5 bases, with 6 bases of the junction left unmatched. The CDR3, as DNA: TGTGCCAGCCGGGAGGCGGGAGACAATGAGCAGTTCTTC. Its protein is CASREAGDNEQFF.

This clonotype was observed at least ten times. The chain joins TRBV12-3 or TRBV12-4 to TRBJ2-3; D is possibly TRBD1 (6 bases). V lost 2 bases and J 3 bases, leaving 18 bases between the germline ends. This CDR3 comprises 17 residues. The CDR3 nucleotides read TGTGCCAGCAGTTTAACCGGGACACCAAAGGTGACAGATACGCAGTATTTT. This translates into CASSLTGTPKVTDTQYF.

In this sample, this clonotype turned up many times. V usage is TRBV18 and J usage is TRBJ2-7; D is unresolved. This CDR3 has 11 amino acids. Looked up from germline, CDR1 is KGHSH and CDR2 is LQKENI. V was shortened by 6 bases and J by 6 bases, with 9 bases between the two germline ends. CDR3 residues: CASSNRAEQYF. The CDR3 DNA sequence: TGTGCCAGCTCGAATAGGGCCGAGCAGTACTTC.

This clonotype was observed many times. This sequence joins TRBV29-1 and TRBJ2-2; 7 nucleotides agree with TRBD1. Germline V CDR1 and CDR2: SQVTM, ANQGSEA. This CDR3 contains 14 residues. The V gene end was trimmed by 7 bases and the J gene end by 3 bases; junction bases not matched to a gene: 8. The CDR3 nucleotides are TGCAGCGCCATACAGGGGACGGACACCGGGGAGCTGTTTTTT. Amino acid sequence: CSAIQGTDTGELFF.

This clonotype was observed many times. V is TRBV27 and J is TRBJ2-7, with D maybe TRBD2 (6 bases). V dropped 6 bases and J dropped 6 bases, with 15 bases sitting between them. CDR3 length: 13 residues. The V gene's germline CDR1 is MNHEY and CDR2 SMNVEV (reference sequence). The CDR3 region is CASREGILSEQYF. The CDR3 nucleotides are TGTGCCAGCAGGGAGGGGATACTATCCGAGCAGTACTTC.

This clonotype has only a few counts. This sequence joins TRBV6-2 or TRBV6-3 and TRBJ1-5; D uncertain. CDR3 length equals 15 residues. Trimming removed 7 bases at V and 5 bases at J, with 18 bases between. Germline lookup yields CDR1 MNHEY and CDR2 SVGEGT. DNA for the CDR3: TGTGCCAGCACCAACGCGCAGGCGAGTGATCAGCCCCAGCATTTT. Protein product: CASTNAQASDQPQHF.

This clonotype was counted ten times or more. V gene TRBV7-9 combines with J gene TRBJ2-4, with D perhaps TRBD1 (6 bases). This CDR3 spans 14 amino acids. Germline loops: CDR1 SEHNR, CDR2 FQNEAQ (reference sequence). V lost 5 bases to trimming and J lost 6 bases, with 14 bases between them. The CDR3 DNA sequence: TGTGCCAGCAGCCAGACCAGGGGTGGAAACATTCAGTACTTC. It is translated as CASSQTRGGNIQYF.

This clonotype has a count of ten or more. The chain links TRBV5-1 to TRBJ2-1; D gene uncertain. The germline V and J ends were trimmed by 2 bases and 5 bases, with 14 bases remaining between them. This CDR3 has 15 amino acids. Germline V gives CDR1 SGHRS, CDR2 YFSETQ. The CDR3 nucleotides are TGCGCCAGCAGCTTCGGGTGGCAGTTAAACAATGAGCAGTTCTTC. It yields the protein CASSFGWQLNNEQFF.

This clonotype turned up a few times. The chain carries TRBV5-1 and TRBJ2-2; TRBD2 aligns across 9 bases. The V gene's germline CDR1 is SGHRS and CDR2 YFSETQ. The trim removed 4 bases at V and 5 bases at J, leaving 6 bases unmatched. This CDR3 is built from 15 residues. The CDR3 sequence is CASSPSGRLTGELFF. In DNA form, the CDR3 reads TGCGCCAGCAGCCCGAGCGGGAGGTTGACCGGGGAGCTGTTTTTT.

The V call is TRBV6-5, the J call TRBJ2-7; 8 bases fit TRBD2. The V gene's germline CDR1 is MNHEY and CDR2 SVGAGI. The CDR3 spans 16 residues. V lost 0 bases to trimming and J lost 5 bases; unmatched junction nucleotides: 9. CDR3 region: CASSYSIVAGPHEQYF. The CDR3 DNA follows: TGTGCCAGCAGTTACTCCATAGTAGCGGGACCCCACGAGCAGTACTTC.